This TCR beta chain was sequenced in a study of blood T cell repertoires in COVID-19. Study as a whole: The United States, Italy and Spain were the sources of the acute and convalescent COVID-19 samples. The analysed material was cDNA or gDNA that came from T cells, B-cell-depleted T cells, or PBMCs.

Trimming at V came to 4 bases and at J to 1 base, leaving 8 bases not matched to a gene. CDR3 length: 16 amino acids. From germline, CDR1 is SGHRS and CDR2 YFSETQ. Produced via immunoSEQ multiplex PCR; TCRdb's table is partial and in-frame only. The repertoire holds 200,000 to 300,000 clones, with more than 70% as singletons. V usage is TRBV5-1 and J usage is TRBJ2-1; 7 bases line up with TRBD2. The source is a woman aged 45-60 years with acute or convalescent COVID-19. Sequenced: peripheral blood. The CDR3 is CASSPPAGVSYNEQFF. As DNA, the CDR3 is TGCGCCAGCAGCCCGCCGGCGGGAGTGTCCTACAATGAGCAGTTCTTC.